The present entry profiles one T cell receptor (beta chain) with its context. The antigen remains unidentified. The entry originates in a study of siplizumab effects on memory and regulatory T cells. Points from the study as a whole: Naive T cell populations appeared to exhibit greater diversity than memory cells and appeared to be major alloresponse contributors. Proliferating siplizumab-culture Treg suppressive function went unconfirmed.

Around 10^5 TCR templates underwent assay in every sample. Produced via immunoSEQ multiplex PCR; TCRdb's table is partial and in-frame only. The top ten hold approximately 4.5% of the sample, which has approximately 75,000 clones, 93% seen once. Germline-derived CDR1 and CDR2 are SNHLY and FYNNEI. V was cut by 3 bases and J by 8 bases, with 17 bases left in between. The CDR3 runs 15 residues. Sequenced: CD8+ T cells sorted from blood. The sequence came from a human donor in good health. The chain uses TRBV2 and TRBJ2-1; D is tentatively TRBD1 or TRBD2 (5 bases each). The CDR3: CASSESGTLQDEQFF. The CDR3 nucleotides read TGTGCCAGCAGTGAGAGTGGGACGTTGCAGGATGAGCAGTTCTTC.